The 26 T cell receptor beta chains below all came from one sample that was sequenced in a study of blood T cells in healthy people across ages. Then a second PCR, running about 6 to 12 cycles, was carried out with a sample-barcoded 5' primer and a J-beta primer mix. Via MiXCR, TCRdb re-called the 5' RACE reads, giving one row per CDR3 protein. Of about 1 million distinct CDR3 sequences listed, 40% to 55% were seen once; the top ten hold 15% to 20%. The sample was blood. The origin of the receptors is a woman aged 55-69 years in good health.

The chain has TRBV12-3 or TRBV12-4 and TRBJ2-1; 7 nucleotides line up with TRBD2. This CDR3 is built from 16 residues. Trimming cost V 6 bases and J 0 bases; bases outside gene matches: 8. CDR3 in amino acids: CASRQSSGASYNEQFF. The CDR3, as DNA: TGTGCCAGCAGGCAATCTAGCGGAGCCTCCTACAATGAGCAGTTCTTC.

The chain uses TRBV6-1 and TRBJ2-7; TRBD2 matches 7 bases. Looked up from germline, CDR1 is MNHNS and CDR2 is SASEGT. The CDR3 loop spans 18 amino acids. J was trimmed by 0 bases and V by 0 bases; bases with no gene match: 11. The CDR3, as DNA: TGTGCCAGCAGTGAAGCAATCCCACCGGGAGGAAGCTCCTACGAGCAGTACTTC. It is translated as CASSEAIPPGGSSYEQYF.

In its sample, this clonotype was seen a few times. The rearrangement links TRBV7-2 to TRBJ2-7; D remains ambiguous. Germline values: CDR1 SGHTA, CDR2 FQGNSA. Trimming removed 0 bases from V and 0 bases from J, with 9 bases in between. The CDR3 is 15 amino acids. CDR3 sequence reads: CASSLAQSFSYEQYF. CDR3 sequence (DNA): TGTGCCAGCAGCTTAGCACAGTCTTTCTCCTACGAGCAGTACTTC.

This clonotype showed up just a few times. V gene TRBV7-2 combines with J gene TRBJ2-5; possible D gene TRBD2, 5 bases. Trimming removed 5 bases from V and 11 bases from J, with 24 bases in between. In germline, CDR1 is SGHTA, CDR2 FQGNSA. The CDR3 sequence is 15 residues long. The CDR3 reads CASSPLAGSYNEQYF. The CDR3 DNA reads TGTGCCAGCAGCCCGCTAGCAGGCTCCTACAATGAGCAGTACTTC.

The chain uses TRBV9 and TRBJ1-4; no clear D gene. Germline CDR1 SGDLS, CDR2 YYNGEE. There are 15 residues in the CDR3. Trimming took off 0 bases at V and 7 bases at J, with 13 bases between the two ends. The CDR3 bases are TGTGCCAGCAGCGTAGATGGCAGGAGGACTGAAAAACTGTTTTTT. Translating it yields CASSVDGRRTEKLFF. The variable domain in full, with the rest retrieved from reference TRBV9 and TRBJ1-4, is DSGVTQTPKHLITATGQRVTLRCSPRSGDLSVYWYQQSLDQGLQFLIQYYNGEERAKGNILERFSAQQFPDLHSELNLSSLELGDSALYFCASSVDGRRTEKLFFGSGTQLSVL.

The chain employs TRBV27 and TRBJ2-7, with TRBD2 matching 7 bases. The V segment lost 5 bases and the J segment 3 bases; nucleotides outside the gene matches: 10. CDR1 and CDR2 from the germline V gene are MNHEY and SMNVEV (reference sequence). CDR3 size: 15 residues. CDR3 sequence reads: CASSPHSSGLYEQYF. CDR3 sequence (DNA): TGTGCCAGCAGTCCCCATTCTAGCGGACTCTACGAGCAGTACTTC.

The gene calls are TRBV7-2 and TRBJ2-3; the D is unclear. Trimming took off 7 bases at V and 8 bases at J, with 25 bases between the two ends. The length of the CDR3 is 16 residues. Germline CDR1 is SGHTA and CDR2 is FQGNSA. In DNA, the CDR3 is TGTGCCAGCACAACACATGGAGCCGAAAAGCCACTTACGCAGTATTTT. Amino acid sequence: CASTTHGAEKPLTQYF.

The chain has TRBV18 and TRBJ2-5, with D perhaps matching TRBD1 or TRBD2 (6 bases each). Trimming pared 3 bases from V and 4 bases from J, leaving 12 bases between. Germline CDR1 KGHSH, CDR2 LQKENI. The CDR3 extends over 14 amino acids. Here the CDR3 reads CASSPQGGPETQYF. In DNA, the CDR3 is TGTGCCAGCTCACCCCAAGGGGGGCCAGAGACCCAGTACTTC.

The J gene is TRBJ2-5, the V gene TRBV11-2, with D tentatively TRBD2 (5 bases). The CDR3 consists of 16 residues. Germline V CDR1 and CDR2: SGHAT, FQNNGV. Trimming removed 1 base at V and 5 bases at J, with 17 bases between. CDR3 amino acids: CASSLGLKGGQETQYF. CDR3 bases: TGTGCCAGCAGCTTAGGGTTGAAGGGCGGGCAGGAGACCCAGTACTTC.

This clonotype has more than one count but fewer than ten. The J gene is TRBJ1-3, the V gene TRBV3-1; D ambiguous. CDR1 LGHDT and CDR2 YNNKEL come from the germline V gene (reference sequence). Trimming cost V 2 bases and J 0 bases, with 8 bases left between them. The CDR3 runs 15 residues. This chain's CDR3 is CASSQNSGSGNTIYF. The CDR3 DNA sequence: TGTGCCAGCAGCCAAAATTCAGGCTCTGGAAACACCATATATTTT.

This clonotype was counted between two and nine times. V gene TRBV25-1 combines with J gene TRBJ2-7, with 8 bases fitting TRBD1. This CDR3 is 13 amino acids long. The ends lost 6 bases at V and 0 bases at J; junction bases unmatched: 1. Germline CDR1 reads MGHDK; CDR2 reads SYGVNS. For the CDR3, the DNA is TGTGCCAGCAGGGGACAGGACTCCTACGAGCAGTACTTC. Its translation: CASRGQDSYEQYF.

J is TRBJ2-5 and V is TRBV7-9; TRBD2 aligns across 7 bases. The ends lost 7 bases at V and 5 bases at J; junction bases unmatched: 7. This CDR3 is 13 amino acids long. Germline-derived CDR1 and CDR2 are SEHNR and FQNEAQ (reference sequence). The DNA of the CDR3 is TGTGCCAGCACGCGGGGGTCAGGGGAGACCCAGTACTTC. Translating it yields CASTRGSGETQYF.

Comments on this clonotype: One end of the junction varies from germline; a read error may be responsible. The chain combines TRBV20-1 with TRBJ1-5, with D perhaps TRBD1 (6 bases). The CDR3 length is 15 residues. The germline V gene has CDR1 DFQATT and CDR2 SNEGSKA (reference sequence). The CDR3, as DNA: TGCGGTGCTAGAGTACAGGGTCTTGGCAATCAGCCCCAGCATTTT. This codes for CGARVQGLGNQPQHF.

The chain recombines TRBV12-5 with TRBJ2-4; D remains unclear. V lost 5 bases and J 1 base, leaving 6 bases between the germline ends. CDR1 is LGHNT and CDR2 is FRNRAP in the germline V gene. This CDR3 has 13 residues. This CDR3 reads CASGPRAKNIQYF. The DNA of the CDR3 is TGTGCTAGTGGTCCACGGGCCAAAAACATTCAGTACTTC.

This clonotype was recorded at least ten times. CDR3 in DNA: TGCGCCAGCAGCTTGGCCGTGGGAGGGCCTAACACCGGGGAGCTGTTTTTT. Its protein product is CASSLAVGGPNTGELFF. The rearrangement links TRBV5-1 to TRBJ2-2; 7 bases map to TRBD2. Trimming removed 0 bases from V and 2 bases from J; junction bases left unmatched: 7. Germline V gene sequence: CDR1 SGHRS, CDR2 YFSETQ. This CDR3 has 17 amino acids.

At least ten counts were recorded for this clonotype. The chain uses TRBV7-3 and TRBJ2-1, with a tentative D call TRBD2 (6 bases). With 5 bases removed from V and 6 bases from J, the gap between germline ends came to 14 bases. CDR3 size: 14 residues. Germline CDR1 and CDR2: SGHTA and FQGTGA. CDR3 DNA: TGTGCCAGCAGCCCCCTCGGGAGATTCAATGAGCAGTTCTTC. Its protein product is CASSPLGRFNEQFF.

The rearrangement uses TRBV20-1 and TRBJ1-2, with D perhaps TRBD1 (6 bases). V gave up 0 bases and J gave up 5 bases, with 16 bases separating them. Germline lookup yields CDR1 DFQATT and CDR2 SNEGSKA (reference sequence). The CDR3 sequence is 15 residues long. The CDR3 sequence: CSARDRSGVSYGYTF. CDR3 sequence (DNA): TGCAGTGCTAGAGATCGGTCAGGGGTGTCGTATGGCTACACCTTC.

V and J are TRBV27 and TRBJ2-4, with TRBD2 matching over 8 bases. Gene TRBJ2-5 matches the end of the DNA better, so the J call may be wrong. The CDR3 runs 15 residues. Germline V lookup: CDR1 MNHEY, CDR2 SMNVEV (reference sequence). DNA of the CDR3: TGTGCCAGCAGTTTTGCCAGCGGGAGACGGGAGACCCAGTACTTC. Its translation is CASSFASGRRETQYF.

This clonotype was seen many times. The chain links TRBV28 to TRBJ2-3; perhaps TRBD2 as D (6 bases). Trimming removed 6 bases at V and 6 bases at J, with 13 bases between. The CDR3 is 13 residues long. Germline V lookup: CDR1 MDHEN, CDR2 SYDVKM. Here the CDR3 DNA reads TGTGCCAGCAGCCCACGGGACTTTGATACGCAGTATTTT. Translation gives CASSPRDFDTQYF.

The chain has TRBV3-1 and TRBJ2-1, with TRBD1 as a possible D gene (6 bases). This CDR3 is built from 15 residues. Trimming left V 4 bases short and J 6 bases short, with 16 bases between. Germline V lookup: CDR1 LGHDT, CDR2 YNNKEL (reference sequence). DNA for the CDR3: TGTGCCAGCAGCCTAGACAGGTCGTGGGGCAATGAGCAGTTCTTC. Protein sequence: CASSLDRSWGNEQFF.

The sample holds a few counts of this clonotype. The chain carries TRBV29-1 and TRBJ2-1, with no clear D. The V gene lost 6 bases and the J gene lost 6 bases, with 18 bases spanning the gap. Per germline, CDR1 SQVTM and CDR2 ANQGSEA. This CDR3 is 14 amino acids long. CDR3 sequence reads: CSVSLGSVLNEQFF. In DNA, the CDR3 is TGCAGCGTCTCCCTGGGATCCGTCCTCAATGAGCAGTTCTTC.

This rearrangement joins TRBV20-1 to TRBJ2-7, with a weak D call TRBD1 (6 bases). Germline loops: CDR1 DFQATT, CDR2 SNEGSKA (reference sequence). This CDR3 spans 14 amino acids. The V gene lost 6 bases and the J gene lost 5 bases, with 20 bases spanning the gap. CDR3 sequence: CSASRLDSTHEQYF. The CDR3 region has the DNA TGCAGTGCCAGCCGCTTGGACAGCACCCACGAGCAGTACTTC.

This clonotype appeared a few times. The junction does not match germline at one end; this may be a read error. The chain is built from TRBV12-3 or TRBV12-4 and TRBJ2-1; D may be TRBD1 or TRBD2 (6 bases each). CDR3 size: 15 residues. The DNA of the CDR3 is TGTGCCAGCAGTGTAGCGGACAGCTCCTACAATGAGCAGTTCTTC. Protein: CASSVADSSYNEQFF.

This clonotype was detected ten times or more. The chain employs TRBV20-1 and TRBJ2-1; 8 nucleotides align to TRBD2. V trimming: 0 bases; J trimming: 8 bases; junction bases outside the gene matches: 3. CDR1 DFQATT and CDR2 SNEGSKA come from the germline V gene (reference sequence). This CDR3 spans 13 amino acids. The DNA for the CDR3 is TGCAGTGCTAGAGAAGGACTAGCCGATGAGCAGTTCTTC. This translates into CSAREGLADEQFF.

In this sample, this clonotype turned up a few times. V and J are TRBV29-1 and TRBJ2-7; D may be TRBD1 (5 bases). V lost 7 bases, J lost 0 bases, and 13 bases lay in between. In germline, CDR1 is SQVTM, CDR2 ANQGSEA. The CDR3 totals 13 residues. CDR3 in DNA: TGCAGCGCCCTGACAGCAACCTCCTACGAGCAGTACTTC. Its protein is CSALTATSYEQYF.

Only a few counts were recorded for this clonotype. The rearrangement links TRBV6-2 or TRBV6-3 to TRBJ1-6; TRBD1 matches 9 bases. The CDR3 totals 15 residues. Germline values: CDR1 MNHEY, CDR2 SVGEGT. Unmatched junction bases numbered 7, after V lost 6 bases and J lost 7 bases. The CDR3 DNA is TGTGCCAGCAGACCCCCAGGACAGGGGAATTCACCCCTCCACTTT. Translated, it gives CASRPPGQGNSPLHF.